This T cell receptor beta chain was obtained from a study of regulatory T cells in long-lasting Graves disease. Regarding time point: newly diagnosed GD, antithyroid drugs for less than 3 months. There was RNA extracted from PBMCs, and the TCR library was made from it. Libraries of TCR beta came from iRepertoire HTBI primers plus Arm-PCR of CDR3 regions. MiXCR, run by TCRdb on the multiplex PCR reads, gives a single entry per CDR3 protein. The sample lists roughly 610,000 distinct CDR3 sequences, about 16% occurring once. Study-level points and caveats: Preferential use of TRBV28, TRBJ1-2 and TRBJ2-5 was seen in persistent disease.

This clonotype came up a few times. The antigen remains unidentified. Trimming removed 0 bases from V and 4 bases from J, with 19 bases in between. Germline V gene data show CDR1 as SGHRS and CDR2 as YFSETQ. This CDR3 spans 17 amino acids. This sample was also put to use in a study of T cells in Graves' hyperthyroidism and ophthalmopathy. That report adds: Exclusions: uncontrolled infection, other autoimmune disease, pregnancy, lactation. Using the HTBI primer set, a first-round RT-PCR was run on the TCR CDR3. In simple terms, a model built on 13 V-J features told ophthalmopathy apart from stable hyperthyroidism.

The sample here was peripheral blood mononuclear cells (PBMCs), taken at new diagnosis, from a patient treated with antithyroid drugs. J is TRBJ1-2 and V is TRBV5-1, with D hard to call. This TCR came from a man between 18 and 35 years old with Graves disease. The CDR3: CASSLGWEGAHGYGYTF. The CDR3 nucleotides read TGCGCCAGCAGCTTGGGATGGGAAGGAGCCCACGGCTATGGCTACACCTTC.